Presented here are 23 T cell receptor beta chains from one specimen sequenced in a study of T cell responses to AZD1222 COVID-19 vaccine. The data were produced by immunoSEQ multiplex PCR, yet TCRdb's version contains in-frame clones alone and is incomplete. Seen here are over 150,000 clones, roughly 91% observed once, and the top ten hold more than 0.85%. This specimen consisted of peripheral blood, obtained 28 days after the second dose of the MenACWY control vaccine. The receptors come from an adult who received the MenACWY meningococcal vaccine as a control.

This chain uses TRBV5-1 with TRBJ2-7, with D perhaps matching TRBD1 or TRBD2 (6 bases each). Between the trimmed V and J ends, which lost 1 base and 7 bases, there was a span of 27 bases. The CDR3 loop spans 18 amino acids. Germline V gene lookup returns CDR1 SGHRS and CDR2 YFSETQ. In DNA form, the CDR3 reads TGCGCCAGCAGCTTGATCAGCCCCTTTGAGGGGGGTCCCGGGGAGCAGTACTTC. It translates to CASSLISPFEGGPGEQYF. Variable domain in full (rest from reference TRBV5-1 and TRBJ2-7): KAGVTQTPRYLIKTRGQQVTLSCSPISGHRSVSWYQQTPGQGLQFLFEYFSETQRNKGNFPGRFSGRQFSNSRSEMNVSTLELGDSALYLCASSLISPFEGGPGEQYFGPGTRLTVT.

There are a few counts of this clone. This chain links TRBV7-9 with TRBJ1-1; unclear D gene. The V end lost 8 bases, the J end lost 6 bases, and 7 bases lay between the germline ends. The CDR3 sequence is 10 residues long. Germline CDR1 SEHNR, CDR2 FQNEAQ (reference sequence). The CDR3: CASGRAEAFF. For the CDR3, the DNA is TGTGCCAGCGGGAGGGCTGAAGCTTTCTTT.

The V and J genes are TRBV9 and TRBJ1-1; D is ambiguous. The V gene's germline CDR1 is SGDLS and CDR2 YYNGEE. CDR3 size: 12 residues. V was clipped by 3 bases and J by 3 bases, with 6 bases between them. The CDR3 nucleotides are TGTGCCAGCAGCGGGATTTACACTGAAGCTTTCTTT. It specifies CASSGIYTEAFF.

This clone was counted only a few times. The chain carries TRBV28 and TRBJ2-3; D possibly matches TRBD1 or TRBD2 (5 bases each). The V and J ends lost 6 bases and 6 bases respectively, with 7 bases between them. The CDR3 length is 11 residues. Per germline, CDR1 MDHEN and CDR2 SYDVKM. The CDR3 DNA reads as TGTGCCAGCAGCGAGGGGGATACGCAGTATTTT. Amino acid sequence: CASSEGDTQYF.

J is TRBJ2-5 and V is TRBV5-5; the D gene could be TRBD1 or TRBD2 (5 bases each). V gave up 4 bases and J gave up 2 bases, with 21 bases separating them. Germline V gene data show CDR1 as SGHKS and CDR2 as YYEKEE (reference sequence). This CDR3 is built from 17 residues. In nucleotides, the CDR3 is TGTGCCAGCAGCAACCGGGACCTATCCCCCCTTCAAGAGACCCAGTACTTC. Its protein product is CASSNRDLSPLQETQYF.

The chain is built from TRBV6-5 and TRBJ1-4; D gene ambiguous. There are 14 residues in the CDR3. Trimming took 8 bases from V and 7 from J, leaving 17 bases between them. Germline CDR1 is MNHEY and CDR2 is SVGAGI. The CDR3 bases are TGTGCCAGCTTAGGAGCGGGAGCTGGTGAAAAACTGTTTTTT. It translates to CASLGAGAGEKLFF.

Details on this clone: This CDR3 is also generated by other DNA sequences in the sample. The chain's CDR3 is CASSPGQNTEAFF. CDR3 DNA: TGTGCCAGCTCTCCTGGACAGAACACTGAAGCTTTCTTT. The J gene is TRBJ1-1, the V gene TRBV18; weak D call: TRBD1 (5 bases). The V gene lost 6 bases and the J gene lost 1 base, with 9 bases spanning the gap. Germline V gives CDR1 KGHSH, CDR2 LQKENI. This CDR3 has 13 residues.

V is TRBV30 and J is TRBJ2-7, with a weak D call TRBD1 (6 bases). V lost 0 bases to trimming and J lost 2 bases, with 11 bases between them. The germline gives CDR1 GTSNPN, CDR2 SVGIG (reference sequence). This CDR3 region has 14 residues. The CDR3 DNA is TGTGCCTGGAGTGTACGACAGGACACCTACGAGCAGTACTTC. Translated: CAWSVRQDTYEQYF. The variable domain in full, with the rest retrieved from reference TRBV30 and TRBJ2-7, is SQTIHQWPATLVQPVGSPLSLECTVEGTSNPNLYWYRQAAGRGLQLLFYSVGIGQISSEVPQNLSASRPQDRQFILSSKKLLLSDSGFYLCAWSVRQDTYEQYFGPGTRLTVT.

This clone was counted once. CDR3 sequence: CASKRGETQYF. The CDR3 DNA reads TGTGCCAGTAAGCGGGGGGAGACCCAGTACTTC. The chain couples TRBV19 to TRBJ2-5; TRBD2 matches 8 bases. V shed 7 bases and J 5 bases; nucleotides not matched to a gene: 0. Germline lookup yields CDR1 LNHDA and CDR2 SQIVND (reference sequence). This CDR3 region has 11 residues.

The chain is built from TRBV10-3 and TRBJ2-6, with 9 bases fitting TRBD1. The CDR3 runs to 17 residues. The J segment lost 4 bases and the V segment lost 3 bases, leaving 7 bases of the junction unmatched. The germline V gene encodes CDR1 ENHRY and CDR2 SYGVKD. The CDR3 is CAISDPGTGRGANVLTF. In DNA form, the CDR3 reads TGTGCCATCAGTGACCCCGGGACAGGGAGGGGGGCCAACGTCCTGACTTTC.

The chain links TRBV24-1 to TRBJ2-3, with 13 bases lining up with TRBD2. With V trimmed by 4 bases and J by 8 bases, 5 bases remained unmatched. Germline values: CDR1 KGHDR, CDR2 SFDVKD. The CDR3 is 15 amino acids. DNA for the CDR3: TGTGCCACCAGTGACCCTGGGACTAGCGGGGTTACGCAGTATTTT. It is translated as CATSDPGTSGVTQYF.

This chain joins TRBV28 and TRBJ1-1; the D is unclear. The germline V gene has CDR1 MDHEN and CDR2 SYDVKM. This CDR3 contains 15 residues. Between the trimmed V and J ends, which lost 4 bases and 4 bases, there was a span of 16 bases. The chain's CDR3 is CASSYRPPTVTEAFF. Here the CDR3 DNA reads TGTGCCAGCAGTTATAGGCCCCCCACGGTCACTGAAGCTTTCTTT.

V usage is TRBV5-1 and J usage is TRBJ1-4; 8 bases line up with TRBD1. With 3 bases clipped from V and 4 bases from J, the junction kept 5 bases outside the gene matches. CDR3 length equals 15 residues. CDR1 is SGHRS, CDR2 YFSETQ, per germline. CDR3 nucleotides: TGCGCCAGCAGCTGGGGGACAGGTCGTAATGAAAAACTGTTTTTT. Its protein product is CASSWGTGRNEKLFF.

The V call is TRBV27, the J call TRBJ2-3; a weak D match, TRBD1 (7 bases). V was shortened by 6 bases and J by 5 bases, with 21 bases between the two germline ends. Germline lookup yields CDR1 MNHEY and CDR2 SMNVEV (reference sequence). The CDR3 consists of 16 residues. CDR3 protein: CASRPPAGGGRDTQYF. In DNA, the CDR3 is TGTGCCAGCAGGCCCCCCGCAGGAGGGGGCCGAGATACGCAGTATTTT.

The chain joins TRBV3-1 (or the pseudogene TRBV3-2) to TRBJ2-1, with 7 bases lining up with TRBD2. Germline V lookup: CDR1 LGHDT, CDR2 YNNKEL (reference sequence). CDR3 size: 14 residues. J gave up 3 bases and V 5 bases, and 4 bases lay outside the gene matches. The CDR3 DNA reads as TGTGCCAGCAGCAGGGACTACTTCTACAATGAGCAGTTCTTC. Its protein is CASSRDYFYNEQFF.

This clone was observed a single time. V and J are TRBV3-1 (or the pseudogene TRBV3-2) and TRBJ1-5, with unresolved D. There are 14 residues in the CDR3. Germline V gene data show CDR1 as LGHDT and CDR2 as YNNKEL (reference sequence). Trimming pared 3 bases from V and 6 bases from J, leaving 12 bases between. CDR3 in DNA: TGTGCCAGCAGCCATCGGGGAATCGCTCAGCCCCAGCATTTT. This gives the protein CASSHRGIAQPQHF.

The chain is built from TRBV7-2 and TRBJ1-2, with D hard to call. The CDR3 is made up of 14 amino acids. V shed 1 base and J shed 4 bases, with 10 bases lying between them. Germline V lookup: CDR1 SGHTA, CDR2 FQGNSA. The CDR3 sequence is CASSLESRPYGYTF. The CDR3 DNA is TGTGCCAGCAGCTTAGAGTCGAGGCCCTATGGCTACACCTTC.

V usage is TRBV4-1 and J usage is TRBJ2-3, with D tentatively TRBD2 (5 bases). V was trimmed by 1 base and J by 4 bases, leaving 6 bases between them. CDR3 length: 13 residues. Germline loops: CDR1 MGHRA, CDR2 YSYEKL. The CDR3 loop reads CASSQAEADTQYF. DNA of the CDR3: TGCGCCAGCAGCCAAGCGGAGGCAGATACGCAGTATTTT.

V gene TRBV11-3 combines with J gene TRBJ2-7; D gene uncertain. Trimming pared 2 bases from V and 1 base from J, leaving 9 bases between. The length of the CDR3 is 14 residues. Germline CDR1 is SGHNT and CDR2 is YENEEA. The CDR3 coding sequence is TGTGCCAGCAGCTTAACCAGCTTTTCCTACGAGCAGTACTTC. Its translation is CASSLTSFSYEQYF.

The chain carries TRBV7-3 and TRBJ2-2; TRBD1 is a possible D gene (6 bases). Trimming shortened V by 4 bases and J by 6 bases, and 12 bases separated the two germline ends. The CDR3 has 14 residues. Germline V gives CDR1 SGHTA, CDR2 FQGTGA. The CDR3, as DNA: TGTGCCAGCAGCTCAGGGGCAGGGTCCGGGGAGCTGTTTTTT. Protein sequence: CASSSGAGSGELFF.

A single count supports this clone. The chain recombines TRBV29-1 with TRBJ1-2; unclear D gene. V was shortened by 6 bases and J by 4 bases, with 12 bases between the two germline ends. This CDR3 spans 12 amino acids. CDR1 and CDR2 (germline): SQVTM, ANQGSEA. For the CDR3, the DNA is TGCAGCGTGGCGGACGGCAGCTATGGCTACACCTTC. This gives the protein CSVADGSYGYTF.

This chain links TRBV28 with TRBJ1-5; TRBD1 aligns across 8 bases. V lost 5 bases, J lost 5 bases, and 8 bases stayed unmatched. The CDR3 consists of 15 residues. Per germline, CDR1 MDHEN and CDR2 SYDVKM. The CDR3 coding sequence is TGTGCCAGCAGTCGAACTACAGGGGGAGATCAGCCCCAGCATTTT. Its translation is CASSRTTGGDQPQHF.

The CDR3 loop reads CASSSWAESSNQPQHF. The DNA of the CDR3 is TGTGCCAGCAGCAGTTGGGCAGAGAGTAGCAATCAGCCCCAGCATTTT. This chain links TRBV5-4 with TRBJ1-5; unclear D gene. V was shortened by 4 bases and J by 0 bases, with 14 bases between the two germline ends. The V gene's germline CDR1 is SGHNT and CDR2 YYREEE (reference sequence). This CDR3 is built from 16 residues.